This is a list of T cell receptor beta chains from one sample in a study of blood T cell repertoires in COVID-19. Only in-frame clones appear in the TCRdb table, and some are missing; sequencing was by immunoSEQ multiplex PCR. The sample lists 350,000 to 450,000 clones, around 83% occurring once. The sample consisted of PBMCs or T cells enriched from blood (not recorded which). These receptors were obtained from a woman between 45 and 65 years old who had recovered from COVID-19. Each CDR3 is given with its conserved first and last residue. Each record gives: V gene, clone size, D gene, J gene, CDR3 DNA, CDR3 protein. A D gene is named only where the DNA matches it firmly. A clone size is listed for some rows: how often the clone was seen (once, few, many), or a class if it is expanded.

v_call: TRBV5-4
clone_size: .
d_call: TRBD2
j_call: TRBJ2-1
cdr3_nt: TGTGCCAGCAGCTTGGCTTGGACTAGCGGGACCAATGAGCAGTTCTTC
cdr3_aa: CASSLAWTSGTNEQFF

v_call: TRBV12-3/TRBV12-4
clone_size: few
d_call: .
j_call: TRBJ2-7
cdr3_nt: TGTGCCAGCGGCCCGGGACTGTCCTACGAGCAGTACTTC
cdr3_aa: CASGPGLSYEQYF

v_call: TRBV6-1
clone_size: .
d_call: .
j_call: TRBJ1-5
cdr3_nt: TGTGCCAGCAGTGAAGTTATCCTACAGCCCCAGCATTTT
cdr3_aa: CASSEVILQPQHF

v_call: TRBV20-1
clone_size: .
d_call: .
j_call: TRBJ1-2
cdr3_nt: TGCAGTGCCTGGCAGTATGGCTACACCTTC
cdr3_aa: CSAWQYGYTF

v_call: TRBV3-1/TRBV3-2
clone_size: .
d_call: TRBD1
j_call: TRBJ2-6
cdr3_nt: TGTGCCAGCAGCCAAGTTACAGGGGGCCCGGGGGCCAACGTCCTGACTTTC
cdr3_aa: CASSQVTGGPGANVLTF

v_call: TRBV9
clone_size: once
d_call: .
j_call: TRBJ2-2
cdr3_nt: TGTGCCAGCAGCGTAGGTCTCGGGGAGCTGTTTTTT
cdr3_aa: CASSVGLGELFF

v_call: TRBV12-3/TRBV12-4
clone_size: .
d_call: .
j_call: TRBJ2-7
cdr3_nt: TGTGCCAGCAGTTTGTCGGGCTCCTACGAGCAGTACTTC
cdr3_aa: CASSLSGSYEQYF

v_call: TRBV18
clone_size: .
d_call: .
j_call: TRBJ1-5
cdr3_nt: TGTGCCAGCTCACCGGGGCAGCCCCCCTATCAGCCCCAGCATTTT
cdr3_aa: CASSPGQPPYQPQHF

v_call: TRBV18
clone_size: .
d_call: .
j_call: TRBJ1-2
cdr3_nt: TGTGCCAGCTCACCACAAGCTGGGCCCCAAGGCACCTTC
cdr3_aa: CASSPQAGPQGTF

v_call: TRBV12-3/TRBV12-4
clone_size: .
d_call: .
j_call: TRBJ1-5
cdr3_nt: TGTGCCAGCAGTACGCTGGCGGCCCAGCCCCAGCATTTT
cdr3_aa: CASSTLAAQPQHF

v_call: TRBV5-1
clone_size: .
d_call: TRBD1
j_call: TRBJ1-2
cdr3_nt: TGCGCCAGCAGTCCCGGGACAGCGTATAACTATGGCTACACCTTC
cdr3_aa: CASSPGTAYNYGYTF

v_call: TRBV7-2
clone_size: .
d_call: .
j_call: TRBJ1-5
cdr3_nt: TGTGCCAGCAGGGGAGGGGGACGCAATCAGCCCCAGCATTTT
cdr3_aa: CASRGGGRNQPQHF

v_call: TRBV19
clone_size: .
d_call: .
j_call: TRBJ1-3
cdr3_nt: TGTGCCAGTAGTATGAGTCCACTAGACTCTGGAAACACCATATATTTT
cdr3_aa: CASSMSPLDSGNTIYF

v_call: TRBV6-4
clone_size: .
d_call: .
j_call: TRBJ1-4
cdr3_nt: TGTGCCAGCAGTGACTCAACGGCCGAGGCGGTGTTGCGAACTAATGAAAAACTGTTTTTT
cdr3_aa: CASSDSTAEAVLRTNEKLFF

v_call: TRBV7-2
clone_size: .
d_call: TRBD1
j_call: TRBJ2-7
cdr3_nt: TGTGCCAGCAGCAGGGACAGGGTGAAGGGCTACGAGCAGTACTTC
cdr3_aa: CASSRDRVKGYEQYF

v_call: TRBV11-3
clone_size: .
d_call: .
j_call: TRBJ2-3
cdr3_nt: TGTGCCAGCCTGGGAGATTCCTCAGATACGCAGTATTTT
cdr3_aa: CASLGDSSDTQYF

v_call: TRBV7-9
clone_size: few
d_call: .
j_call: TRBJ1-2
cdr3_nt: TGTGCCAGCAGCTCCCTTGGGGGGGGAGGCTACACCTTC
cdr3_aa: CASSSLGGGGYTF

v_call: TRBV9
clone_size: .
d_call: TRBD2
j_call: TRBJ2-3
cdr3_nt: TGTGCCAGCAGCGAACGACTAGCGGGAGATACGCAGTATTTT
cdr3_aa: CASSERLAGDTQYF

v_call: TRBV6-5
clone_size: .
d_call: TRBD1
j_call: TRBJ1-5
cdr3_nt: TGTGCCTGGACGACAGGGGATCAGCCCCAGCATTTT
cdr3_aa: CAWTTGDQPQHF

v_call: TRBV9
clone_size: .
d_call: TRBD1
j_call: TRBJ1-2
cdr3_nt: TGTGCCAGCCAGACAGGGGGGGCTGGGGGTAACTATGGCTACACCTTC
cdr3_aa: CASQTGGAGGNYGYTF

v_call: TRBV11-3
clone_size: .
d_call: TRBD2
j_call: TRBJ2-2
cdr3_nt: TGTGCCAGCAGCGTAGAGCTAGCGGGGGGGCAACTCCGACTCGGGGAGCTGTTTTTT
cdr3_aa: CASSVELAGGQLRLGELFF

v_call: TRBV9
clone_size: .
d_call: .
j_call: TRBJ1-2
cdr3_nt: TGTGCCAGCAGCGTAGAAGCCACTAACTATGGCTACACCTTC
cdr3_aa: CASSVEATNYGYTF

v_call: TRBV13
clone_size: few
d_call: .
j_call: TRBJ2-5
cdr3_nt: TGTGCCAGCAGCTTAGGGGGGGCACCTTGGGAGACCCAGTACTTC
cdr3_aa: CASSLGGAPWETQYF

v_call: TRBV18
clone_size: .
d_call: .
j_call: TRBJ2-5
cdr3_nt: TGTGCCAGCTCACACAATTCACCCGCCGCCCAAGAGACCCAGTACTTC
cdr3_aa: CASSHNSPAAQETQYF

v_call: TRBV27
clone_size: .
d_call: TRBD1
j_call: TRBJ1-6
cdr3_nt: TGTGCCAGCAGATCACAGGGGATAATCGTGAGAGGGATTAATTCACCCCTCCACTTT
cdr3_aa: CASRSQGIIVRGINSPLHF

v_call: TRBV10-3
clone_size: once
d_call: TRBD1
j_call: TRBJ1-2
cdr3_nt: TGTGCCATCAACCCGCGGCCTCTGACAGGGGAAGGCTACACCTTC
cdr3_aa: CAINPRPLTGEGYTF

v_call: TRBV19
clone_size: .
d_call: .
j_call: TRBJ2-5
cdr3_nt: TGTGCCAGTCGGGACTTCCAAGAGACCCAGTACTTC
cdr3_aa: CASRDFQETQYF

v_call: TRBV7-9
clone_size: .
d_call: TRBD2
j_call: TRBJ2-7
cdr3_nt: TGTGCCAGCAGCCGTGGGGGGACTAGCGGGACCGTGGTCTACGAGCAGTACTTC
cdr3_aa: CASSRGGTSGTVVYEQYF